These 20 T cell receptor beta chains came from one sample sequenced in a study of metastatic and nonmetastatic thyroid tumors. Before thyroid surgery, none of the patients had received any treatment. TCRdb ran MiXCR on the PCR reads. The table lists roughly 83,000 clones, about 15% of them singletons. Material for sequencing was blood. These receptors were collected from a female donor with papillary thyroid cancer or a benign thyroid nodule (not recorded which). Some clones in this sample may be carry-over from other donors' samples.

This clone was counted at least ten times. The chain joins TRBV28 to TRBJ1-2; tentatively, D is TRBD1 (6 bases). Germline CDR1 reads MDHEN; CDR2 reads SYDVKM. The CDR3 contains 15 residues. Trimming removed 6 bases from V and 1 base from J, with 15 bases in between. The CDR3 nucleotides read TGTGCCAGCAGATTGGGACAAGTCCTTAACTATGGCTACACCTTC. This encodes CASRLGQVLNYGYTF.

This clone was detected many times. The CDR3 sequence is CASSYSAGQGAGEQYF. The CDR3, as DNA: TGTGCCAGCAGTTACTCGGCGGGACAGGGTGCTGGCGAGCAGTACTTC. The chain employs TRBV6-5 and TRBJ2-7; 9 bases are a match to TRBD1. Trimming cost V 0 bases and J 6 bases; bases outside gene matches: 9. Germline loops: CDR1 MNHEY, CDR2 SVGAGI. This CDR3 has 16 residues.

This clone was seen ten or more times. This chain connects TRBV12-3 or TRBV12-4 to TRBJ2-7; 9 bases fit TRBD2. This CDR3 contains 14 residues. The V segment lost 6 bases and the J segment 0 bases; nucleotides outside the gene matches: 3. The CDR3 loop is CASSLSGSSYEQYF. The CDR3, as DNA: TGTGCCAGCAGCCTTAGCGGGAGCTCCTACGAGCAGTACTTC.

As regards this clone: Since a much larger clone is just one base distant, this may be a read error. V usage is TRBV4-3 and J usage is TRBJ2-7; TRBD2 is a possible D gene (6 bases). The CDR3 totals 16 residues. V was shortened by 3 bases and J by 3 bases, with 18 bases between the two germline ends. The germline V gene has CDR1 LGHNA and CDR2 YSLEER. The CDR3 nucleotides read TGCGCCAGCAGCCATACTATCGGCCCGCGGGGCTACGAGCAGTACTTC. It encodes CASSHTIGPRGYEQYF.

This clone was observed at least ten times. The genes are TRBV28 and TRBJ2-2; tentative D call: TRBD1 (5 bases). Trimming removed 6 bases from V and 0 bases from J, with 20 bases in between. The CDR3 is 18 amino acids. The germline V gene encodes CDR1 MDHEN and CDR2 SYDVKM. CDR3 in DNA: TGTGCCAGCAGCAGGGATGGCGGATGGGTCGCGAACACCGGGGAGCTGTTTTTT. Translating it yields CASSRDGGWVANTGELFF.

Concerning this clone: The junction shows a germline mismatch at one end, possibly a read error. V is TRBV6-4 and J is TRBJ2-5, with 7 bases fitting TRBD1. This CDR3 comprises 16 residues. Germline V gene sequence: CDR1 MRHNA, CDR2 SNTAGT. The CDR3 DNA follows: TGTGCCAGCATTGACTCTACTCGACAGGGCGAAGAGACCCAGTACTTC. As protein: CASIDSTRQGEETQYF.

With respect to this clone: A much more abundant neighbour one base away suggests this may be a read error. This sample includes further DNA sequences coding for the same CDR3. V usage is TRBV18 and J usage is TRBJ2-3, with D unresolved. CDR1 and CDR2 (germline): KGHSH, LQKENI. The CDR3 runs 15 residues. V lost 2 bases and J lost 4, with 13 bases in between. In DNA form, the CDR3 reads TGTGCCAGCTCACCATCTGAAACCCCAGCAGATACGCAGTATTTT. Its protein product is CASSPSETPADTQYF.

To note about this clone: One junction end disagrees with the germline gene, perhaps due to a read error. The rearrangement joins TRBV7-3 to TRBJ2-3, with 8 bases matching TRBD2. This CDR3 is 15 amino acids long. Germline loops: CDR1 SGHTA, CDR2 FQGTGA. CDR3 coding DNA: TGTGTCAGCAGCTTAGCGGGGAGACACACAGATACTCAGTATTTT. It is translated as CVSSLAGRHTDTQYF.

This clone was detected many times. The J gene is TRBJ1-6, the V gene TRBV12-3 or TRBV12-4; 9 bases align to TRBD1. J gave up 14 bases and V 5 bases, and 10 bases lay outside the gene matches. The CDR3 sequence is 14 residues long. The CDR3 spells CASSPGTGPSTLHF. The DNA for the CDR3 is TGTGCCAGCAGTCCCGGGACAGGGCCCTCCACCCTCCACTTT.

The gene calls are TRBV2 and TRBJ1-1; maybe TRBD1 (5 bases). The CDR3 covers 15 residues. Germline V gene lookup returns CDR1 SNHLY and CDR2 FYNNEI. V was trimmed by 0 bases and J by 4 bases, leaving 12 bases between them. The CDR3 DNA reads TGTGCCAGCAGTGAAGCGAAGGTGAGGGGCACTGAAGCTTTCTTT. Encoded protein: CASSEAKVRGTEAFF.

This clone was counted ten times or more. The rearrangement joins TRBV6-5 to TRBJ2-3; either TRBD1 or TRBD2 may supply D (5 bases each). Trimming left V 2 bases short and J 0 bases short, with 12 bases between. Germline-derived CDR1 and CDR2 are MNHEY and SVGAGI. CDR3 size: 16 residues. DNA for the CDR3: TGTGCCAGCAGTTACCGGCAGGGAGCTAGCACAGATACGCAGTATTTT. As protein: CASSYRQGASTDTQYF.

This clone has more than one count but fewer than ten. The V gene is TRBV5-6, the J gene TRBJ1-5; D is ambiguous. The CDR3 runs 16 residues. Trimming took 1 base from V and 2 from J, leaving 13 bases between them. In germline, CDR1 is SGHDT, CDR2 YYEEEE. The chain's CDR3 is CASSLFLVEGNQPQHF. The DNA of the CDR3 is TGTGCCAGCAGCTTGTTTCTGGTCGAGGGCAATCAGCCCCAGCATTTT.

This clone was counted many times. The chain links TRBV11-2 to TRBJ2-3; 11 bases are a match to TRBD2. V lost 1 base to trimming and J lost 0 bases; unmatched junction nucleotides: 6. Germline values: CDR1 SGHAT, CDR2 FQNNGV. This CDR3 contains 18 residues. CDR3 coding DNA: TGTGCCAGCAGCTTAGTGGCTAGCGGGGGGACTAGCACAGATACGCAGTATTTT. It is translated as CASSLVASGGTSTDTQYF.

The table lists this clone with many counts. CDR3 protein: CASSLARGRGTYGYTF. CDR3 bases: TGTGCCAGCAGCTTAGCCCGGGGCAGGGGGACCTATGGCTACACCTTC. The rearrangement joins TRBV7-2 to TRBJ1-2; 7 positions match TRBD1. There are 16 residues in the CDR3. CDR1 SGHTA and CDR2 FQGNSA come from the germline V gene. V trimming: 0 bases; J trimming: 4 bases; junction bases outside the gene matches: 8.

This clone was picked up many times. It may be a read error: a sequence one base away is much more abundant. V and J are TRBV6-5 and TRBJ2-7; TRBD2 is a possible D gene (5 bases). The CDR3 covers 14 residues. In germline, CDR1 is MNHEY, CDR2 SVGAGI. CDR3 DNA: TGTGCCAGCAGTTACTATAGGAGGCCCTACGAGCGGTACTTC. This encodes CASSYYRRPYERYF.

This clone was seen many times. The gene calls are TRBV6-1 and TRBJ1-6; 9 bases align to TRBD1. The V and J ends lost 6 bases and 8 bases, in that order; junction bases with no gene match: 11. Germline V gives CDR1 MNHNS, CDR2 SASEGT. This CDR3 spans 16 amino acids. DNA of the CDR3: TGTGCCAGCAGCCTAACCCAGACAGGGGGAGATTCACCCCTCCACTTT. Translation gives CASSLTQTGGDSPLHF.

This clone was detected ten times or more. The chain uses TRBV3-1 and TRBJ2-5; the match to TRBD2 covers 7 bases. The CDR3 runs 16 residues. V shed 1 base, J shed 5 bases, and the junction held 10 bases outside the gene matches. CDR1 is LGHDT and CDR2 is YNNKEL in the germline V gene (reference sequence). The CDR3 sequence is CASSQGLAGDLETQYF. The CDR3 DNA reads TGTGCCAGCAGCCAAGGACTAGCCGGTGATTTGGAGACCCAGTACTTC.

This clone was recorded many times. This chain's CDR3 is CASSEGPDRLDGYGYTF. As DNA, the CDR3 is TGTGCCAGCAGTGAAGGCCCGGACAGACTCGACGGCTATGGCTACACCTTC. This chain connects TRBV2 to TRBJ1-2, with D possibly matching TRBD1 (6 bases). This CDR3 region has 17 residues. Germline CDR1 and CDR2: SNHLY and FYNNEI. The ends were cut back, 1 base at V and 4 bases at J, with 19 bases in the middle.

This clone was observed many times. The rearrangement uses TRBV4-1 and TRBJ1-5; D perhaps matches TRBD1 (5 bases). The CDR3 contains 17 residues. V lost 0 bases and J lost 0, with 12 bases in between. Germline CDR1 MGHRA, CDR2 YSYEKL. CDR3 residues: CASSQELRGSSNQPQHF. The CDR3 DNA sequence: TGCGCCAGCAGCCAAGAGTTGCGGGGGTCTAGCAATCAGCCCCAGCATTTT.

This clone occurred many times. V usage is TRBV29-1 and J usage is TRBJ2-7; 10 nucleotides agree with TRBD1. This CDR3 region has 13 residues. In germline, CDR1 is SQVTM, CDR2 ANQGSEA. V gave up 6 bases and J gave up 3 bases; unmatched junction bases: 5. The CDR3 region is CSVKDRGGYEQYF. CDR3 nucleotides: TGCAGCGTCAAGGACAGGGGGGGCTACGAGCAGTACTTC.